This TCR beta chain was sequenced in a study of blood T cells in healthy people across ages. V lost 3 bases and J lost 1, with 12 bases in between. The length of the CDR3 is 15 residues. Then a second PCR, running about 7 to 11 cycles, was carried out with a sample-barcoded 5' primer and a J-beta primer mix. TCRdb processed the 5' RACE reads anew with MiXCR; each CDR3 protein has one entry. This sample has 450,000 to 600,000 distinct CDR3 sequences, with roughly a quarter found just once. This clonotype came up a few times. The same data also went into a second study, on T cells of mothers and their children.

The chain has TRBV12-3 or TRBV12-4 and TRBJ2-5; D might be TRBD1 or TRBD2, each matching 5 bases. The clonotype originates from a boy younger than 10 in good health. Specimen: blood. The CDR3 region is CASSFLGRSQETQYF. The CDR3 DNA reads TGTGCCAGCAGTTTCCTGGGACGCAGCCAAGAGACCCAGTACTTC.